These 9 T cell receptor beta chains were sequenced from one sample in a study of cytomegalovirus exposure and HLA in healthy donors. The PCR was carried out with 60 Vbeta primers and 13 Jbeta primers. Assay used: immunoSEQ multiplex PCR; TCRdb lists only in-frame clones, some missing. In the table there are around 170,000 clones, 82% of which are singletons. The sequenced material came from PBMCs. All receptors come from a woman between 50 and 59 years old in good health and CMV-seronegative.

The gene calls are TRBV2 and TRBJ2-7; TRBD1 might be the D (6 bases). This CDR3 contains 14 residues. The V gene's germline CDR1 is SNHLY and CDR2 FYNNEI. Trimming removed 4 bases at V and 3 bases at J, with 13 bases between. The CDR3 is CASSVGDRLYEQYF. The CDR3 nucleotides read TGTGCCAGCAGTGTGGGCGACAGGCTCTACGAGCAGTACTTC. Together with reference TRBV2 and TRBJ2-7, the CDR3 gives the full variable domain: EPEVTQTPSHQVTQMGQEVILRCVPISNHLYFYWYRQILGQKVEFLVSFYNNEISEKSEIFDDQFSVERPDGSNFTLKIRSTKLEDSAMYFCASSVGDRLYEQYFGPGTRLTVT.

CDR3 nucleotides: TGTGCCAGCAGACAGACAGGGATCCAGCCCCAGCATTTT. It encodes CASRQTGIQPQHF. This chain uses TRBV28 with TRBJ1-5; TRBD1 aligns across 7 bases. Germline V gives CDR1 MDHEN, CDR2 SYDVKM. J was trimmed by 7 bases and V by 6 bases; bases with no gene match: 6. This CDR3 contains 13 residues. Looking up the rest from reference TRBV28 and TRBJ1-5 gives the full variable domain: DVKVTQSSRYLVKRTGEKVFLECVQDMDHENMFWYRQDPGLGLRLIYFSYDVKMKEKGDIPEGYSVSREKKERFSLILESASTNQTSMYLCASRQTGIQPQHFGDGTRLSIL.

This clone was recorded a few times. J is TRBJ2-3 and V is TRBV29-1; TRBD2 aligns across 7 bases. The germline gives CDR1 SQVTM, CDR2 ANQGSEA. V lost 0 bases to trimming and J lost 3 bases; unmatched junction nucleotides: 9. The CDR3 sequence is 16 residues long. Here the CDR3 reads CSVEEGRRLATDTQYF. The CDR3 DNA sequence: TGCAGCGTTGAAGAGGGGCGCCGACTAGCAACAGATACGCAGTATTTT.

This clone has only a few counts. The chain joins TRBV7-2 to TRBJ2-2; no clear D. The germline V and J ends were trimmed by 4 bases and 2 bases, with 8 bases remaining between them. Germline CDR1 and CDR2: SGHTA and FQGNSA. The CDR3 runs 14 residues. The CDR3 DNA reads TGTGCCAGCAGCTCGACTCCTAACACCGGGGAGCTGTTTTTT. Encoded protein: CASSSTPNTGELFF.

V gene TRBV2 combines with J gene TRBJ2-3, with a tentative D call TRBD2 (5 bases). This CDR3 has 13 amino acids. With 7 bases removed from V and 5 bases from J, the gap between germline ends came to 13 bases. The germline gives CDR1 SNHLY, CDR2 FYNNEI. CDR3 residues: CASMREFGDTQYF. In DNA form, the CDR3 reads TGTGCCAGCATGAGGGAGTTCGGAGATACGCAGTATTTT. Looking up the rest from reference TRBV2 and TRBJ2-3 gives the full variable domain: EPEVTQTPSHQVTQMGQEVILRCVPISNHLYFYWYRQILGQKVEFLVSFYNNEISEKSEIFDDQFSVERPDGSNFTLKIRSTKLEDSAMYFCASMREFGDTQYFGPGTRLTVL.

The chain has TRBV19 and TRBJ1-2; possibly TRBD1 for D (5 bases). The CDR3 is 14 amino acids. The germline CDR1 and CDR2 sequences are LNHDA and SQIVND (reference sequence). V lost 3 bases and J lost 8, with 16 bases in between. CDR3 in amino acids: CASSIWVRDSGYTF. The CDR3 coding sequence is TGTGCCAGTAGTATTTGGGTTCGGGACTCCGGCTACACCTTC.

This chain connects TRBV5-1 to TRBJ1-3; TRBD1 might be the D (5 bases). The CDR3 loop spans 16 amino acids. Germline V gene lookup returns CDR1 SGHRS and CDR2 YFSETQ. V was shortened by 4 bases and J by 0 bases, with 14 bases between the two germline ends. The CDR3: CASSGQGASSGNTIYF. In DNA form, the CDR3 reads TGCGCCAGCAGCGGCCAGGGCGCAAGCTCTGGAAACACCATATATTTT.

V usage is TRBV5-6 and J usage is TRBJ2-5; 10 bases are shared with TRBD2. The J call is uncertain, as TRBJ2-7 better fits the DNA end. The CDR3 consists of 16 residues. Per the germline V gene, CDR1 is SGHDT and CDR2 is YYEEEE. The DNA for the CDR3 is TGTGCCAGCAGCTTGGGCCTAGCGGGGGCGTACTACGAGCAGTACTTC. Translating gives CASSLGLAGAYYEQYF.

This clone has more than one count but fewer than ten. This chain connects TRBV21-1 to TRBJ2-7; the D segment call TRBD2 is taken from the table without a DNA check. TRBV21-1 is a documented pseudogene. The CDR3 spans 14 residues. CDR3 DNA: TGTGCCAGCAGCAAAGCCAGCGGGCCCTACGAGCAGTACTTC. Protein sequence: CASSKASGPYEQYF.